The TCR beta chain under discussion was sequenced for a study of Ad26.COV2.S vaccination and SARS-CoV-2 variants. Method: immunoSEQ multiplex PCR; TCRdb's copy keeps in-frame clones and lacks some. The sample carries about 350,000 clones, about 88% recorded once. V shed 2 bases and J 5 bases; nucleotides not matched to a gene: 7. CDR3 length: 15 amino acids. The V gene's germline CDR1 is SGHNT and CDR2 YYREEE (reference sequence). Treatment reported: roughly 18 received Ad26.COV2.S at low or high dose, single or two shots; a few received placebo; per-sample allocation not given. All samples were drawn on day 63, counting from the first vaccine or placebo injection. This person who donated was an adult of 18-55 years in Boston.

The input for sequencing was peripheral blood, taken in a trial of Ad26.COV2.S vaccine versus placebo. The rearrangement links TRBV5-4 to TRBJ2-1, with 7 bases aligning to TRBD1. The source is a person aged 18 to 65 who received the Ad26.COV2.S COVID-19 vaccine or a placebo. As DNA, the CDR3 is TGTGCCAGCAGCTTCCGGGACAGTCTTCACAATGAGCAGTTCTTC. It specifies CASSFRDSLHNEQFF.